Listed below are T cell receptor beta chains from one sample, sequenced in a study of T cell repertoires in ileal Crohn's disease. Assay: immunoSEQ multiplex PCR; the TCRdb copy retains only in-frame clones and omits some. The sample has around 13,000 clones, approximately 80% seen once; the top ten hold approximately 6.5%. Sequencing was carried out using ileal tissue. The receptor set was obtained from an adult with Crohn's disease. Both conserved end residues are part of each CDR3. Each record gives: V gene, D gene, clone size, J gene, CDR3 protein, CDR3 DNA. D genes are given only for firm matches. Clone size is given for some rows only: seen once, a few or many times, or a class if the clone is expanded.

v_gene: TRBV9; d_gene: .; abundance: .; j_gene: TRBJ2-5; CDR3aa: CASSRDPRIQETQYF; CDR3nt: TGTGCCAGCAGCCGTGACCCCAGGATCCAAGAGACCCAGTACTTC
v_gene: TRBV7-3; d_gene: TRBD2; abundance: .; j_gene: TRBJ2-1; CDR3aa: CASSSGGPISHEQFF; CDR3nt: TGTGCCAGCAGCTCGGGGGGGCCCATTTCTCATGAGCAGTTCTTC
v_gene: TRBV6-6; d_gene: .; abundance: .; j_gene: TRBJ1-2; CDR3aa: CASSYEGRGYTF; CDR3nt: TGTGCCAGCAGTTACGAGGGTCGCGGCTACACCTTC
v_gene: TRBV28; d_gene: .; abundance: .; j_gene: TRBJ1-4; CDR3aa: CASSPYNEKLFF; CDR3nt: TGTGCCAGCAGTCCTTATAATGAAAAACTGTTTTTT
v_gene: TRBV5-1; d_gene: .; abundance: once; j_gene: TRBJ1-6; CDR3aa: CASSLGYRGSPLHF; CDR3nt: TGCGCCAGCAGCTTGGGGTATCGAGGGTCACCCCTCCACTTT
v_gene: TRBV2; d_gene: .; abundance: once; j_gene: TRBJ2-5; CDR3aa: CASSEPQNLYQETQYF; CDR3nt: TGTGCCAGCAGTGAGCCGCAGAATCTGTACCAAGAGACCCAGTACTTC
v_gene: TRBV28; d_gene: TRBD1; abundance: once; j_gene: TRBJ1-4; CDR3aa: CASSSTGGSEKLFF; CDR3nt: TGTGCCAGCAGTTCGACAGGGGGTAGTGAAAAACTGTTTTTT
v_gene: TRBV21-1; d_gene: .; abundance: .; j_gene: TRBJ2-5; CDR3aa: CASPPTGGETQYF; CDR3nt: TGTGCCAGCCCTCCGACAGGCGGGGAGACCCAGTACTTC
v_gene: TRBV4-2; d_gene: .; abundance: .; j_gene: TRBJ1-1; CDR3aa: CASSQDPVNTEAFF; CDR3nt: TGTGCCAGCAGCCAAGATCCGGTAAACACTGAAGCTTTCTTT
v_gene: TRBV5-1; d_gene: TRBD2; abundance: .; j_gene: TRBJ2-1; CDR3aa: CASSIPSGGDYNEQFF; CDR3nt: TGCGCCAGCAGCATACCTAGCGGGGGGGACTACAATGAGCAGTTCTTC
v_gene: TRBV18; d_gene: TRBD1; abundance: .; j_gene: TRBJ2-2; CDR3aa: CASSQVGQGASNTGELFF; CDR3nt: TGTGCCAGCTCACAAGTGGGACAGGGGGCCTCAAACACCGGGGAGCTGTTTTTT
v_gene: TRBV6-6; d_gene: TRBD2; abundance: .; j_gene: TRBJ2-1; CDR3aa: CASRGTSYNEQFF; CDR3nt: TGTGCCAGCAGAGGGACTAGCTACAATGAGCAGTTCTTC
v_gene: TRBV21-1; d_gene: .; abundance: few; j_gene: TRBJ2-7; CDR3aa: CATLARPRIEQYF; CDR3nt: TGTGCCACCCTCGCGCGCCCACGAATCGAGCAGTACTTC
v_gene: TRBV7-2; d_gene: TRBD2; abundance: .; j_gene: TRBJ2-5; CDR3aa: CASSPRAGGQETQYF; CDR3nt: TGTGCCAGCAGCCCTCGAGCGGGGGGGCAAGAGACCCAGTACTTC
v_gene: TRBV20-1; d_gene: .; abundance: .; j_gene: TRBJ1-1; CDR3aa: CSALEGFEAFF; CDR3nt: TGCAGTGCCCTTGAGGGCTTTGAAGCTTTCTTT
v_gene: TRBV19; d_gene: .; abundance: .; j_gene: TRBJ2-1; CDR3aa: CASSPLRGGGIYNEQFF; CDR3nt: TGTGCCAGTAGTCCGCTACGGGGAGGGGGAATCTACAATGAGCAGTTCTTC
v_gene: TRBV2; d_gene: TRBD2; abundance: .; j_gene: TRBJ2-5; CDR3aa: CASRRPSGGETQYF; CDR3nt: TGTGCCAGCAGACGTCCTAGCGGGGGGGAGACCCAGTACTTC
v_gene: TRBV7-6; d_gene: .; abundance: .; j_gene: TRBJ2-3; CDR3aa: CASSLVTRSSTDTQYF; CDR3nt: TGTGCCAGCAGCTTAGTTACTAGGTCGAGCACAGATACGCAGTATTTT
v_gene: TRBV2; d_gene: .; abundance: .; j_gene: TRBJ1-5; CDR3aa: CASSEALPWGAQHF; CDR3nt: TGTGCCAGCAGTGAAGCGCTACCTTGGGGAGCCCAGCATTTT
v_gene: TRBV7-2; d_gene: TRBD1; abundance: .; j_gene: TRBJ2-7; CDR3aa: CASSAYRGTNEQYF; CDR3nt: TGTGCCAGCAGCGCCTACAGGGGGACGAACGAGCAGTACTTC
v_gene: TRBV4-2; d_gene: TRBD2; abundance: .; j_gene: TRBJ2-2; CDR3aa: CASSQSSGARTGELFF; CDR3nt: TGTGCCAGCAGCCAGTCTAGCGGGGCTAGAACCGGGGAGCTGTTTTTT
v_gene: TRBV10-3; d_gene: .; abundance: .; j_gene: TRBJ1-1; CDR3aa: CAISVDSLTEAFF; CDR3nt: TGTGCCATCAGTGTGGACAGCCTCACTGAAGCTTTCTTT
v_gene: TRBV6-8; d_gene: TRBD1; abundance: .; j_gene: TRBJ1-1; CDR3aa: CAGRQGLELQNTEAFF; CDR3nt: TGTGCCGGCCGACAGGGGCTAGAACTACAGAACACTGAAGCTTTCTTT
v_gene: TRBV5-5; d_gene: .; abundance: .; j_gene: TRBJ1-1; CDR3aa: CASSFGADTEAFF; CDR3nt: TGTGCCAGCAGCTTTGGAGCGGACACTGAAGCTTTCTTT
v_gene: TRBV30; d_gene: .; abundance: .; j_gene: TRBJ1-6; CDR3aa: CAWKELYNSPLHF; CDR3nt: TGTGCCTGGAAGGAGCTCTATAATTCACCCCTCCACTTT
v_gene: TRBV18; d_gene: .; abundance: once; j_gene: TRBJ2-5; CDR3aa: CASSPTHREQETQYF; CDR3nt: TGTGCCAGCTCCCCAACCCACAGGGAACAGGAGACCCAGTACTTC
v_gene: TRBV19; d_gene: TRBD1; abundance: .; j_gene: TRBJ2-5; CDR3aa: CASSVNRGETQYF; CDR3nt: TGTGCCAGTAGTGTGAACAGGGGGGAGACCCAGTACTTC
v_gene: TRBV6-5; d_gene: TRBD1; abundance: .; j_gene: TRBJ2-2; CDR3aa: CATQGPNTGELFF; CDR3nt: TGTGCCACACAGGGGCCGAACACCGGGGAGCTGTTTTTT
v_gene: TRBV6-4; d_gene: TRBD2; abundance: few; j_gene: TRBJ2-3; CDR3aa: CASSVNSGSSTDTQYF; CDR3nt: TGTGCCAGCAGTGTCAATAGCGGGAGTAGCACAGATACGCAGTATTTT
v_gene: TRBV28; d_gene: .; abundance: .; j_gene: TRBJ1-1; CDR3aa: CGIQGNTEAFF; CDR3nt: TGTGGTATACAGGGGAACACTGAAGCTTTCTTT
v_gene: TRBV7-3; d_gene: TRBD2; abundance: .; j_gene: TRBJ2-3; CDR3aa: CASSQRGGNLDTQYF; CDR3nt: TGTGCCAGCAGCCAACGCGGGGGGAATCTGGATACGCAGTATTTT
v_gene: TRBV25-1; d_gene: TRBD1; abundance: .; j_gene: TRBJ2-2; CDR3aa: CASWGQGVTGELFF; CDR3nt: TGTGCCAGCTGGGGACAGGGGGTAACCGGGGAGCTGTTTTTT
v_gene: TRBV4-1; d_gene: TRBD1; abundance: .; j_gene: TRBJ1-1; CDR3aa: CASSQTSTGSTEAFF; CDR3nt: TGCGCCAGCAGCCAAACTTCGACAGGGTCCACTGAAGCTTTCTTT
v_gene: TRBV4-3; d_gene: .; abundance: .; j_gene: TRBJ2-3; CDR3aa: CASSQGQGNTDTQYF; CDR3nt: TGCGCCAGCAGCCAAGGCCAGGGAAACACAGATACGCAGTATTTT
v_gene: TRBV16; d_gene: .; abundance: few; j_gene: TRBJ1-3; CDR3aa: CASSTDRTAGNTIYF; CDR3nt: TGTGCCAGCAGCACAGACAGGACGGCAGGAAACACCATATATTTT
v_gene: TRBV18; d_gene: TRBD1; abundance: .; j_gene: TRBJ1-2; CDR3aa: CASSPIPGQGGYGYTF; CDR3nt: TGTGCCAGCTCACCAATCCCGGGACAGGGTGGCTATGGCTACACCTTC
v_gene: TRBV19; d_gene: .; abundance: .; j_gene: TRBJ2-7; CDR3aa: CASSIRPTGVYEQYF; CDR3nt: TGTGCCAGTAGTATCCGACCCACCGGGGTCTACGAGCAGTACTTC
v_gene: TRBV30; d_gene: TRBD1; abundance: .; j_gene: TRBJ2-1; CDR3aa: CAWDRDGEQFF; CDR3nt: TGTGCCTGGGACAGGGACGGTGAGCAGTTCTTC
v_gene: TRBV11-3; d_gene: TRBD2; abundance: few; j_gene: TRBJ2-1; CDR3aa: CASSSLGGGLNEQFF; CDR3nt: TGTGCCAGCAGCTCCCTCGGGGGAGGGTTGAATGAGCAGTTCTTC
v_gene: TRBV11-2; d_gene: TRBD1; abundance: .; j_gene: TRBJ2-6; CDR3aa: CASRVLGDRVLAGANVLTF; CDR3nt: TGTGCCAGCAGGGTACTGGGGGACAGGGTCCTTGCTGGGGCCAACGTCCTGACTTTC
v_gene: TRBV5-1; d_gene: TRBD1; abundance: .; j_gene: TRBJ2-3; CDR3aa: CASSLVPDRVTDTQYF; CDR3nt: TGCGCCAGCAGCTTGGTCCCGGACAGGGTAACAGATACGCAGTATTTT